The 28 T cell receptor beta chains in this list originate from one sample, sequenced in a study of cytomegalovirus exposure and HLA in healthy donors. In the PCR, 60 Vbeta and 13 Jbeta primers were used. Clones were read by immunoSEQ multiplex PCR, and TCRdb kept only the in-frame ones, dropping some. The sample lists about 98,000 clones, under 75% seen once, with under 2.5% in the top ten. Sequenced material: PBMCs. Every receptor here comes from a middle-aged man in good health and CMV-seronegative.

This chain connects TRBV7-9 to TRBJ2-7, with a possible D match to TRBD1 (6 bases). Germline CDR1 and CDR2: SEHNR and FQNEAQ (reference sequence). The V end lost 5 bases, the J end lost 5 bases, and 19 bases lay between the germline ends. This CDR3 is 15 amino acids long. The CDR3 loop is CASSRGTRENDEQYF. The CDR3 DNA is TGTGCCAGCAGCCGTGGGACAAGGGAAAATGACGAGCAGTACTTC.

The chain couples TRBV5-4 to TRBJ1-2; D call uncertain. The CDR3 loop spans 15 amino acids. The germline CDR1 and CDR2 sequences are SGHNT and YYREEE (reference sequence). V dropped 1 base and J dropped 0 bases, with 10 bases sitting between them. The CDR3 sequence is CASSLWQSANYGYTF. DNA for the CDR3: TGTGCCAGCAGCTTGTGGCAGTCAGCTAACTATGGCTACACCTTC.

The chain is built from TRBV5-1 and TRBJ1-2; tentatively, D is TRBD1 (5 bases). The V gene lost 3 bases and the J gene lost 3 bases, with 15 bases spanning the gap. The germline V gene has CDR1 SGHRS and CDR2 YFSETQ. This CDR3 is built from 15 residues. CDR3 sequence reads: CASSSPPGRDYGYTF. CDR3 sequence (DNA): TGCGCCAGCAGCTCCCCGCCAGGGAGGGACTATGGCTACACCTTC.

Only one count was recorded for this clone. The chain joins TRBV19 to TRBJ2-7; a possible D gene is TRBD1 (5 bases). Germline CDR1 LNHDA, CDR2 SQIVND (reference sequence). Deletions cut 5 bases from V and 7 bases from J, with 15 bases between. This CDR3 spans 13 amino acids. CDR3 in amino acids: CASSSFDRREQYF. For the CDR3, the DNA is TGTGCCAGTAGTTCTTTCGACAGAAGGGAGCAGTACTTC. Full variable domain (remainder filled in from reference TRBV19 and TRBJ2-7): DGGITQSPKYLFRKEGQNVTLSCEQNLNHDAMYWYRQDPGQGLRLIYYSQIVNDFQKGDIAEGYSVSREKKESFPLTVTSAQKNPTAFYLCASSSFDRREQYFGPGTRLTVT.

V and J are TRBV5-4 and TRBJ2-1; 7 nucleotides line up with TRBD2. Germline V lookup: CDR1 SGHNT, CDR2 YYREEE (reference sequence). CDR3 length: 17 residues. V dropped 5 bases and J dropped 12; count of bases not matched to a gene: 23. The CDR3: CASRTDPGLSPGGVQFF. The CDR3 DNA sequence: TGTGCCAGCAGGACCGATCCGGGACTAAGCCCAGGTGGGGTGCAGTTCTTC.

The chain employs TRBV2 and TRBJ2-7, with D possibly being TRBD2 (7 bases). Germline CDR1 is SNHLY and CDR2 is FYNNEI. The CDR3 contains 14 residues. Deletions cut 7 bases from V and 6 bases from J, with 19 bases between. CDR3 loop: CASKLGGPRVEQYF. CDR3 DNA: TGTGCCAGCAAACTCGGGGGGCCGCGAGTCGAGCAGTACTTC.

The CDR3, as DNA: TGTGCCACCAGCAGAGATCGAGCGGGGTCCTACGAGCAGTACTTC. It translates to CATSRDRAGSYEQYF. The V and J genes are TRBV15 and TRBJ2-7; TRBD2 aligns across 7 bases. The CDR3 length is 15 residues. Germline lookup yields CDR1 LNHNV and CDR2 YYDKDF (reference sequence). Trimming cost V 0 bases and J 1 base; bases outside gene matches: 3.

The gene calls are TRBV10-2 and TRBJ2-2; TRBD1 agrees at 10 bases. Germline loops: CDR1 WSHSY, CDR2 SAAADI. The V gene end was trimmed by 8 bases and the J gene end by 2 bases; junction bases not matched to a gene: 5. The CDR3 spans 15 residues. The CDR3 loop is CASRDRGINTGELFF. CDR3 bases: TGCGCCAGCCGGGACAGGGGAATTAACACCGGGGAGCTGTTTTTT.

The CDR3 is CASSPRAAADEQYF. CDR3 in DNA: TGTGCCAGCAGCCCCCGGGCCGCAGCGGACGAGCAGTACTTC. J is TRBJ2-7 and V is TRBV11-3; perhaps TRBD2 as D (5 bases). The germline CDR1 and CDR2 sequences are SGHNT and YENEEA. V was pared by 5 bases and J by 5 bases, with 16 bases between. The CDR3 loop spans 14 amino acids.

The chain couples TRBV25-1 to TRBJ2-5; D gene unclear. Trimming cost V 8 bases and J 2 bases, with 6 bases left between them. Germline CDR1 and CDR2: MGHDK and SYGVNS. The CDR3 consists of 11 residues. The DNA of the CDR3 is TGTGCCAGCCGCGGTCAAGAGACCCAGTACTTC. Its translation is CASRGQETQYF.

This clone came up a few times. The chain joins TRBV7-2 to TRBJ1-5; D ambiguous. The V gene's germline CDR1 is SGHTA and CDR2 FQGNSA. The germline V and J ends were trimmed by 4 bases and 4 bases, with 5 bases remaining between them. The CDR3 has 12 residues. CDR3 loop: CASSSPNQPQHF. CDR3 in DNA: TGTGCCAGCAGCTCCCCAAATCAGCCCCAGCATTTT. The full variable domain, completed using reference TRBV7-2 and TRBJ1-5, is GAGVSQSPSNKVTEKGKDVELRCDPISGHTALYWYRQSLGQGLEFLIYFQGNSAPDKSGLPSDRFSAERTGGSVSTLTIQRTQQEDSAVYLCASSSPNQPQHFGDGTRLSIL.

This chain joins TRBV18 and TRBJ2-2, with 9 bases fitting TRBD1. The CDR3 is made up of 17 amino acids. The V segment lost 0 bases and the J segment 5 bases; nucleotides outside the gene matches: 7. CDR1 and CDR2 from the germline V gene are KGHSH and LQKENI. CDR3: CASSPPEQGARTGELFF. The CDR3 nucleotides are TGTGCCAGCTCACCACCAGAACAGGGGGCCCGTACCGGGGAGCTGTTTTTT.

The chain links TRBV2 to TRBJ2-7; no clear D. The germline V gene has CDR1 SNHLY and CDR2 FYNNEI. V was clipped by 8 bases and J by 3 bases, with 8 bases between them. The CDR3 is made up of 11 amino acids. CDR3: CASRLGYEQYF. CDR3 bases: TGTGCCAGCCGACTGGGCTACGAGCAGTACTTC.

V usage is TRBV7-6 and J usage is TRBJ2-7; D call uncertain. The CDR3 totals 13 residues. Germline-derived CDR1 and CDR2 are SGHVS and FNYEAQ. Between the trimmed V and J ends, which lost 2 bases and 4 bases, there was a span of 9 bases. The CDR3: CASSLNQDYEQYF. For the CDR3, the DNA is TGTGCCAGCAGCTTAAATCAGGATTACGAGCAGTACTTC.

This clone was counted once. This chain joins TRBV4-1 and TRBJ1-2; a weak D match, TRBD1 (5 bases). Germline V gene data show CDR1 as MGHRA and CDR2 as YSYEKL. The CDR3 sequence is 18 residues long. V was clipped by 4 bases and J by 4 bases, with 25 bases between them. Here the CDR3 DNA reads TGCGCCAGCAGCCGAGATCCTATCCAGGGTACCTTTCCCTATGGCTACACCTTC. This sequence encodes CASSRDPIQGTFPYGYTF.

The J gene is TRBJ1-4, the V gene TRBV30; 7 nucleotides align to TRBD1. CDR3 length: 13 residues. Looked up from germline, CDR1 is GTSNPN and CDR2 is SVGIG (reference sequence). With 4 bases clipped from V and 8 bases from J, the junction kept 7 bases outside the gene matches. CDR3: CAWNTGVREKLFF. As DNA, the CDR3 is TGTGCCTGGAACACAGGGGTCCGGGAAAAACTGTTTTTT.

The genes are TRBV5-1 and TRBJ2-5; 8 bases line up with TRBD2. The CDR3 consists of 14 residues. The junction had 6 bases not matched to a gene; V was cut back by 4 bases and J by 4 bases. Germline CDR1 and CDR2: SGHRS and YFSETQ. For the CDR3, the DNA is TGCGCCAGCAGCCTAGGACTAGCTCGAGAGACCCAGTACTTC. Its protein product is CASSLGLARETQYF.

CDR3 sequence (DNA): TGTGCCAGCTCACTACAACAGGGGGCCGCTGAAAAACTGTTTTTT. Its translation: CASSLQQGAAEKLFF. The chain has TRBV18 and TRBJ1-4; 9 bases map to TRBD1. Germline V gene sequence: CDR1 KGHSH, CDR2 LQKENI. The junction had 7 bases not matched to a gene; V was cut back by 4 bases and J by 7 bases. This CDR3 comprises 15 residues.

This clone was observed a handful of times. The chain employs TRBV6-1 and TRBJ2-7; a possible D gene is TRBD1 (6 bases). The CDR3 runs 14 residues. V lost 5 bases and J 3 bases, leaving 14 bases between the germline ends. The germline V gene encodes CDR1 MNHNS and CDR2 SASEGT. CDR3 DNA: TGTGCCAGCAGTAAGAGGGACACTAGCTACGAGCAGTACTTC. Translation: CASSKRDTSYEQYF.

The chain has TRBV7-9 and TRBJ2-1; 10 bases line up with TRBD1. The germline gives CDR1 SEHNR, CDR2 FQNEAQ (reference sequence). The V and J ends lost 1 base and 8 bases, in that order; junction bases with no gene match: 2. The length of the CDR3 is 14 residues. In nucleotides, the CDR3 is TGTGCCAGCAGCTTAGGGACAGGGGGATATGAGCAGTTCTTC. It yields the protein CASSLGTGGYEQFF.

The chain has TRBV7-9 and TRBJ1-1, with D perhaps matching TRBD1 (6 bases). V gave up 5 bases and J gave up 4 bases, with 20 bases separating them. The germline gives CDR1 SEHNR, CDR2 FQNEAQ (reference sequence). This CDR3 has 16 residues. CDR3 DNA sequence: TGTGCCAGCAGCGACATGTGGGGGGGCTCGGGCACTGAAGCTTTCTTT. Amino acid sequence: CASSDMWGGSGTEAFF.

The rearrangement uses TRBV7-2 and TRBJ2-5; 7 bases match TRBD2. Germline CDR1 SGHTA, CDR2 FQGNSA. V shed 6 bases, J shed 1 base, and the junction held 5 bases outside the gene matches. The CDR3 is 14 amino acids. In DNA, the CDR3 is TGTGCCAGCAGTTTCCTAGCGGCCCAAGAGACCCAGTACTTC. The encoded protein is CASSFLAAQETQYF. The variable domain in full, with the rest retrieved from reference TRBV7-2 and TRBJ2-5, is GAGVSQSPSNKVTEKGKDVELRCDPISGHTALYWYRQSLGQGLEFLIYFQGNSAPDKSGLPSDRFSAERTGGSVSTLTIQRTQQEDSAVYLCASSFLAAQETQYFGPGTRLLVL.

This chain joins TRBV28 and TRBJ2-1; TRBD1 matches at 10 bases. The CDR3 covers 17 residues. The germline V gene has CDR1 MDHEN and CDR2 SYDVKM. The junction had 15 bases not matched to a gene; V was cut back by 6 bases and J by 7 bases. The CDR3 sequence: CASSLARSGTGDNEQFF. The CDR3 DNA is TGTGCCAGCAGCCTAGCGAGATCCGGGACAGGGGATAATGAGCAGTTCTTC. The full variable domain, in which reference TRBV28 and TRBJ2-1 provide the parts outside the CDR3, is DVKVTQSSRYLVKRTGEKVFLECVQDMDHENMFWYRQDPGLGLRLIYFSYDVKMKEKGDIPEGYSVSREKKERFSLILESASTNQTSMYLCASSLARSGTGDNEQFFGPGTRLTVL.

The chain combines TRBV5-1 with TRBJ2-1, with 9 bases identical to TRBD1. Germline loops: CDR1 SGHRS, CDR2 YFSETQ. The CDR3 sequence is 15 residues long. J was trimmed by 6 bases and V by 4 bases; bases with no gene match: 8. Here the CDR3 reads CASSPTGQGRNEQFF. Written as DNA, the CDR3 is TGCGCCAGCAGCCCAACGGGACAGGGTCGCAATGAGCAGTTCTTC.

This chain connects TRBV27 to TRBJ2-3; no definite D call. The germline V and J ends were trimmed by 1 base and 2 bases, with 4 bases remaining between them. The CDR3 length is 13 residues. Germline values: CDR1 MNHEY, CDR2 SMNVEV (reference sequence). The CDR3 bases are TGTGCCAGCAGTTTATGGGCCACAGATACGCAGTATTTT. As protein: CASSLWATDTQYF.

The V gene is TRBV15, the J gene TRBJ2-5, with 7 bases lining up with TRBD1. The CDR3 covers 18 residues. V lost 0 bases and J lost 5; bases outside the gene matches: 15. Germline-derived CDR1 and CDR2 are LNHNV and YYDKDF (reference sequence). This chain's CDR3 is CATSREHQNKGARETQYF. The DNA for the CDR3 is TGTGCCACCAGCAGAGAGCACCAGAACAAGGGGGCGCGGGAGACCCAGTACTTC.

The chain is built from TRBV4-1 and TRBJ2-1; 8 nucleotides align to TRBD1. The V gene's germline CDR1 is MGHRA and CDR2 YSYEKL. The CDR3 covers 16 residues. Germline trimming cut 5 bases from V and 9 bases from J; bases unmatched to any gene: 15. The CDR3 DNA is TGCGCCAGCAGCGATCCGGACAGGGCGTTTATAGCTGAGCAGTTCTTC. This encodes CASSDPDRAFIAEQFF.

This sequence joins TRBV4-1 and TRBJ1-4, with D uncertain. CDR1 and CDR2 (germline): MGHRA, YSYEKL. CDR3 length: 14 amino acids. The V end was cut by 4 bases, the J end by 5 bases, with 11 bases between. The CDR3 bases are TGCGCCAGCAGCCTCAGGAGAGGGAATGAAAAACTGTTTTTT. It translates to CASSLRRGNEKLFF.